A selection of T cell receptor beta chains follows, all from one sample in a study of T cells in Graves' hyperthyroidism and ophthalmopathy. TCRdb passed the multiplex PCR reads through MiXCR, listing each CDR3 protein once. The sample shows around 60,000 distinct CDR3 sequences, around 50% of them seen only once. Sample: blood. These TCRs come from a woman aged 25-40 years with Graves' ophthalmopathy. Both conserved end residues are part of each CDR3. Each record gives: V gene, J gene, D gene, clone size, CDR3 DNA, CDR3 protein. D genes are given only for firm matches. Clone size is not always given. Where it is, it says once, few, many or a class for expanded clones.

TRBV2,TRBJ2-2,TRBD2,many,TGTGCCAGCAGCGGGACTAGAAGTCCCGGGGAGCTGTTTTTT,CASSGTRSPGELFF
TRBV20-1,TRBJ2-7,TRBD2,-,TGCAGTGCTAGAGATCTGGAGCGGGACTACGAGCAGTACTTC,CSARDLERDYEQYF
TRBV15,TRBJ1-2,-,-,TGTGCCACCAGCTGCACCGCAGGGTTCGGGGGCTACACCTTC,CATSCTAGFGGYTF
TRBV12-3/TRBV12-4,TRBJ2-7,-,once,TGTGCCAGCACCTATACGGCCGGGACAAGCGACCAGTACTTC,CASTYTAGTSDQYF
TRBV10-3,TRBJ1-2,TRBD1,-,TGTGCCATCAGCCCGGGACAGGGGGATGGCTACACCTTC,CAISPGQGDGYTF
TRBV9,TRBJ2-7,TRBD2,-,TGTGCCAGCAGCGTTCTTCCGGGAGGGCCCGTGCAGTACTTC,CASSVLPGGPVQYF
TRBV18,TRBJ2-7,TRBD2,few,TGTGCCAGCTCAGCTACCGGGACTAGCGGGAGCGAGCAGTACTTC,CASSATGTSGSEQYF
TRBV7-7,TRBJ2-7,TRBD1,-,TGTGCCAGCATGCCCCGGACAGGGGACGAGCAGTACTTC,CASMPRTGDEQYF
TRBV28,TRBJ2-3,-,many,TGTGCCAGCAGTTTAACGGGAGTAAGCGATACGCAGTATTTT,CASSLTGVSDTQYF
TRBV5-8,TRBJ2-7,TRBD1,-,TGTGCCAGCAGGCCAGGGGGCCACGAGCAGTACTTC,CASRPGGHEQYF